This T cell receptor (beta chain) was observed in a study of post-analysis software for immune sequencing data. The wider study: The patients showed relapsing-remitting, secondary progressive and progressive-relapsing multiple sclerosis courses.

Whole-study findings and limits: F-measure co-clustering was strong for batch-matched samples. Normalized Chao1 diversity was significantly reduced in patients versus controls. Four or five TRBV segments were more frequent in patients than controls; TRBV5-6, TRBV5-1 and TRBV20-1 belonged to this group.

CDR1 is MNHNY and CDR2 is SVGAGI in the germline V gene (reference sequence). V lost 7 bases to trimming and J lost 7 bases; unmatched junction nucleotides: 8. The CDR3 has 15 residues. Regarding this clonotype: Its specificity is unknown.

Presence of unique molecular identifiers characterized the TCR beta cDNA libraries. Each sample of 1 to 10 million input T cells yielded 500,000 or so cDNA molecules, so each molecule approximated one T cell. TCRdb called the PCR reads again in MiXCR, with one record for every CDR3 protein. This table has about 180,000 distinct CDR3 sequences, about 30% appearing once. This clonotype originated in a girl between 10 and 17 years old with multiple sclerosis. The genes are TRBV6-6 and TRBJ2-1, with TRBD2 identical over 12 bases. The sequenced material came from blood. The CDR3 DNA follows: TGTGCCAGCACCCCACTAGCGGGAGGCGCAAATGAGCAGTTCTTC. This sequence encodes CASTPLAGGANEQFF.